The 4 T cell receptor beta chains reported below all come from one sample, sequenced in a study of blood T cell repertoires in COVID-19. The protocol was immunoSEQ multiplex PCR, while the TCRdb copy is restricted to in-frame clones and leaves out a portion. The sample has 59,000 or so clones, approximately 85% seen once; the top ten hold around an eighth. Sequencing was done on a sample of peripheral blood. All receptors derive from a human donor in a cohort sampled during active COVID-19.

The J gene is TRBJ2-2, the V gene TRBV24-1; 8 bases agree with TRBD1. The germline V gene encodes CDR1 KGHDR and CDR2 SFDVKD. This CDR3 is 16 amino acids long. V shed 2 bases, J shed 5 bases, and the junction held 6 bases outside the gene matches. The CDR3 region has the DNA TGTGCCACCAGTGATTCCCAGGGGGCTTATACCGGGGAGCTGTTTTTT. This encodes CATSDSQGAYTGELFF.

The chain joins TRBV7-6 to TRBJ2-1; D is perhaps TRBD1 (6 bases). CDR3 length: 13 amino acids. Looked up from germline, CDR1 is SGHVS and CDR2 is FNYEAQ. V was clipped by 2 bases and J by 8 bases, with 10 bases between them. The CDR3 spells CASSLSRGDEQFF. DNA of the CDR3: TGTGCCAGCAGCTTATCCAGGGGCGATGAGCAGTTCTTC.

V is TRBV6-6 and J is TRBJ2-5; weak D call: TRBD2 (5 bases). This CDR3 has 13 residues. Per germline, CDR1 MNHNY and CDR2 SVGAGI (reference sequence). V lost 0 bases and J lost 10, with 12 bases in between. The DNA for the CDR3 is TGTGCCAGCAGTTACTCCGTCGAGAGCGGCCAGTACTTC. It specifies CASSYSVESGQYF.

CDR3 loop: CASRLDGMNTEAFF. The CDR3 DNA follows: TGTGCCAGCAGGTTGGACGGGATGAACACTGAAGCTTTCTTT. This rearrangement joins TRBV7-9 to TRBJ1-1; no reliable D call. CDR1 SEHNR and CDR2 FQNEAQ come from the germline V gene (reference sequence). Trimming pared 6 bases from V and 0 bases from J, leaving 11 bases between. The CDR3 totals 14 residues.